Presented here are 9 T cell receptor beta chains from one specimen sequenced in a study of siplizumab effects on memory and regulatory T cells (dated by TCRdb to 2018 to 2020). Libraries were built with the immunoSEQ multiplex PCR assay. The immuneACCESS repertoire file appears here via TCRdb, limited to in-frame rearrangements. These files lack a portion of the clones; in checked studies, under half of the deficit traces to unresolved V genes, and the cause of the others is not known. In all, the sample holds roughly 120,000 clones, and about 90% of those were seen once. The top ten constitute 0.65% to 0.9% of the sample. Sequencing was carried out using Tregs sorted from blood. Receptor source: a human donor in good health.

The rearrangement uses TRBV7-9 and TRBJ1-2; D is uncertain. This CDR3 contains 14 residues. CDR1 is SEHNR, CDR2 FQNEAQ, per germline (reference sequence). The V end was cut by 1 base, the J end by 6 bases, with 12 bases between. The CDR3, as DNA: TGTGCCAGCAGCTTAGGCACTACCATTCATGGCTACACCTTC. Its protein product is CASSLGTTIHGYTF.

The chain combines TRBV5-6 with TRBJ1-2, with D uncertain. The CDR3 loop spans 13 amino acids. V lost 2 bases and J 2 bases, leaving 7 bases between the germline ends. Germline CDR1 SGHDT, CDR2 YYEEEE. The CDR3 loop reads CASSLGQNYGYTF. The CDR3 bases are TGTGCCAGCAGCTTAGGGCAGAACTATGGCTACACCTTC.

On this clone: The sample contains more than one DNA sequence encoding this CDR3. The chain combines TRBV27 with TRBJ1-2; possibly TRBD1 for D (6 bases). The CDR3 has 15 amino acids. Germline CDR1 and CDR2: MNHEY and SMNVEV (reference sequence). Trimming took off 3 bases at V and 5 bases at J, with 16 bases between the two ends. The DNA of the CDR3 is TGTGCCAGCAGTTTCCTCAGGGGTCCACTGTATGGCTACACCTTC. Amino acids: CASSFLRGPLYGYTF.

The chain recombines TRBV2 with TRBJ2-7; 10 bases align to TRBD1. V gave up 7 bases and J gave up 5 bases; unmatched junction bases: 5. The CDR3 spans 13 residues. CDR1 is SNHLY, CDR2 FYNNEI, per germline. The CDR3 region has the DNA TGTGCCAGCAACCGACAGGGGGCAAACGAGCAGTACTTC. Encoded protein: CASNRQGANEQYF.

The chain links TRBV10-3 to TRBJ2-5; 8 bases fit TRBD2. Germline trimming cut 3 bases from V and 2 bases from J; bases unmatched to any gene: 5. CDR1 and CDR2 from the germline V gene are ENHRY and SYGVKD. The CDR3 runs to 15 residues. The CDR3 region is CAISDGGGQQETQYF. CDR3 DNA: TGTGCCATCAGTGACGGGGGGGGCCAGCAAGAGACCCAGTACTTC.

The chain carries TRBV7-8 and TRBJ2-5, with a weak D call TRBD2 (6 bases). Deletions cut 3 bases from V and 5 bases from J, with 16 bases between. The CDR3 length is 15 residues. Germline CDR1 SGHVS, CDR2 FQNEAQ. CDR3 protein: CASSFGYGSRETQYF. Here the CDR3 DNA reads TGTGCCAGCAGCTTTGGGTACGGGAGCAGGGAGACCCAGTACTTC.

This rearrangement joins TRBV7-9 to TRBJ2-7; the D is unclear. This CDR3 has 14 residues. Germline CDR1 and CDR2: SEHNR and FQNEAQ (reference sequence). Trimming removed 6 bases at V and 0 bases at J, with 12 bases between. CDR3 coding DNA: TGTGCCAGCAGACCCGGACGGAGCTCCTACGAGCAGTACTTC. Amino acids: CASRPGRSSYEQYF. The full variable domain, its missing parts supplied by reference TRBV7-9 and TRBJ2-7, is DTGVSQNPRHKITKRGQNVTFRCDPISEHNRLYWYRQTLGQGPEFLTYFQNEAQLEKSRLLSDRFSAERPKGSFSTLEIQRTEQGDSAMYLCASRPGRSSYEQYFGPGTRLTVT.

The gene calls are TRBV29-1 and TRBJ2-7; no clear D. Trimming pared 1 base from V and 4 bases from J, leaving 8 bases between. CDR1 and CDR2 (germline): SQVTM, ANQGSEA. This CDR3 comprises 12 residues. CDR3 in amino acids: CSVEGVEYEQYF. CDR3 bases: TGCAGCGTTGAAGGCGTAGAATACGAGCAGTACTTC.

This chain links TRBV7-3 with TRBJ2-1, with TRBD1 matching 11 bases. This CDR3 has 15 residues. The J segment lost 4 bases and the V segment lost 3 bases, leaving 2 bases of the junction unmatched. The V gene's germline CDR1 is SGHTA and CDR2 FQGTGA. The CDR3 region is CASSFGTGGYNEQFF. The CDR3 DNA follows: TGTGCCAGCAGCTTCGGGACAGGGGGTTACAATGAGCAGTTCTTC.